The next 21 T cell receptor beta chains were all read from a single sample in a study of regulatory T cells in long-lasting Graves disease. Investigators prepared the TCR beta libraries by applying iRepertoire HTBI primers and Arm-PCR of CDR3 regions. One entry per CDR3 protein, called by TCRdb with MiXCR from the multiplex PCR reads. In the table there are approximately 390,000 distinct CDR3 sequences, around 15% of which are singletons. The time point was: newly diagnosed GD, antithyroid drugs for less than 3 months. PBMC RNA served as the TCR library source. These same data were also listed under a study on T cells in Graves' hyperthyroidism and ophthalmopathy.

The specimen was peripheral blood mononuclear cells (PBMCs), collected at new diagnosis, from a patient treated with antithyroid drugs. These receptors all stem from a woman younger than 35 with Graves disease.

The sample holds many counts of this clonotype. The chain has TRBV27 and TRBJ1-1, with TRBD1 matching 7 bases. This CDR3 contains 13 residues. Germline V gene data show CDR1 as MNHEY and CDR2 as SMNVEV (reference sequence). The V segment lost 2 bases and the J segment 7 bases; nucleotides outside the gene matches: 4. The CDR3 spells CASSLKYRGEAFF. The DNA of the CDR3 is TGTGCCAGCAGTTTAAAATACAGGGGTGAAGCTTTCTTT.

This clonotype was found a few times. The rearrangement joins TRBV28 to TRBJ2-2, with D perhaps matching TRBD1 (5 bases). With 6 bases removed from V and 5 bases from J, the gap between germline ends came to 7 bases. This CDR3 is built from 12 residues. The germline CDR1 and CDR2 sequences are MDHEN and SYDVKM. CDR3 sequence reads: CASRTATGELFF. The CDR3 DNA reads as TGTGCCAGCAGGACAGCTACCGGGGAGCTGTTTTTT.

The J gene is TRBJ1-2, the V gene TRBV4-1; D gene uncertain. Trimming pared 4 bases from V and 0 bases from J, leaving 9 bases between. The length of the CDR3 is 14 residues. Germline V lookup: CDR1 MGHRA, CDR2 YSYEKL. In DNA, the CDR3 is TGCGCCAGCAGCCCCCGCACTTCTAACTATGGCTACACCTTC. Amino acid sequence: CASSPRTSNYGYTF.

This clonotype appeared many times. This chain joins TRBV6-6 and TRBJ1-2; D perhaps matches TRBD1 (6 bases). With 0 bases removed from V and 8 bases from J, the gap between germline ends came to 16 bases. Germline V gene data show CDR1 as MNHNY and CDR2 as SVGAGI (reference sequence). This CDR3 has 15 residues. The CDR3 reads CASSYSTLGAWGYTF. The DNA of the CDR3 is TGTGCCAGCAGTTACTCGACCCTGGGGGCCTGGGGCTACACCTTC.

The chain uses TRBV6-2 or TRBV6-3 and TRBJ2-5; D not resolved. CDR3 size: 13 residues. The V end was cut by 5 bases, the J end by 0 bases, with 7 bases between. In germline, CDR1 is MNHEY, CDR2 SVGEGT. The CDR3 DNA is TGTGCCAGCAGTGGGCCCGACCAAGAGACCCAGTACTTC. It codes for CASSGPDQETQYF.

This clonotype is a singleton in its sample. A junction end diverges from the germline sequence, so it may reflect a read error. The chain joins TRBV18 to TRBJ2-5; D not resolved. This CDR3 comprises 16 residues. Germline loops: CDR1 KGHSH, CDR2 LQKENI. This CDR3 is CASSPQGRAEVGTQYF. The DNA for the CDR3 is TGTGCCAGCTCCCCACAAGGACGCGCCGAGGTGGGGACCCAGTACTTC.

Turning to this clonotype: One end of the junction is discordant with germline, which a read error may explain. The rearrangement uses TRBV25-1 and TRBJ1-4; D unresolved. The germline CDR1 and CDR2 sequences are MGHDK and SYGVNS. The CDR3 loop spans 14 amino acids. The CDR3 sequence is CASSESPWSEKLFF. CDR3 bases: TGTGCCAGCAGCGAATCTCCCTGGAGCGAAAAACTGTTTTTT.

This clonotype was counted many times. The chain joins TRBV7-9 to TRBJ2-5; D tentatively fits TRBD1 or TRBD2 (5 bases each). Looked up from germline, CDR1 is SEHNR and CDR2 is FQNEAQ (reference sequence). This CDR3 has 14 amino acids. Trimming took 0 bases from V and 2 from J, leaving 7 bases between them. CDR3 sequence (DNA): TGTGCCAGCAGCTTAGCGGGACGGCAAGAGACCCAGTACTTC. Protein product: CASSLAGRQETQYF.

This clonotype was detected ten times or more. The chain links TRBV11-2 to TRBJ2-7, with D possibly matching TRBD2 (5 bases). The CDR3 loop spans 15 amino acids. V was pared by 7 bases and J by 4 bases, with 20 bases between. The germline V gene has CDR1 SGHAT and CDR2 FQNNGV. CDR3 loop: CASTPRGSLVYEQYF. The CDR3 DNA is TGTGCCAGCACCCCCCGGGGTTCGCTGGTATACGAGCAGTACTTC.

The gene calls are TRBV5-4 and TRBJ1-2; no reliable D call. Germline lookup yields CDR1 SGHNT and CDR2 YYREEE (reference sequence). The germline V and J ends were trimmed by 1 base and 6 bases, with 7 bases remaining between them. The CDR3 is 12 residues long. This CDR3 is CASSLLSNGYTF. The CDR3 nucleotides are TGTGCCAGCAGCTTGCTGTCTAATGGCTACACCTTC. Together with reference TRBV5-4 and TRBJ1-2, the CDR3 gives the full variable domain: ETGVTQSPTHLIKTRGQQVTLRCSSQSGHNTVSWYQQALGQGPQFIFQYYREEENGRGNFPPRFSGLQFPNYSSELNVNALELDDSALYLCASSLLSNGYTFGSGTRLTVV.

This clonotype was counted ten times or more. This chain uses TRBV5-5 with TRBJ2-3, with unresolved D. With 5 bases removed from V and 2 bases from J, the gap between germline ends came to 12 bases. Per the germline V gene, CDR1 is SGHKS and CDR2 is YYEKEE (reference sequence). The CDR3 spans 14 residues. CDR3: CASSLGGFTDTQYF. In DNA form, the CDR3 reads TGTGCCAGCAGTTTAGGCGGATTCACAGATACGCAGTATTTT.

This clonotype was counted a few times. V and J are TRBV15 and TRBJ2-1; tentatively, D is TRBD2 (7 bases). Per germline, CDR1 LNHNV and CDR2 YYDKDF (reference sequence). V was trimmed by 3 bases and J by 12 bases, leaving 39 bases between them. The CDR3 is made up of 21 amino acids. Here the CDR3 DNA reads TGTGCCACCAGCAGGACGATGTGGGATCTCCGGATAGATAGGGGGGGGCCTGGGCAGTTCTTC. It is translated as CATSRTMWDLRIDRGGPGQFF. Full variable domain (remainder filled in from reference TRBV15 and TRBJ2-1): DAMVIQNPRYQVTQFGKPVTLSCSQTLNHNVMYWYQQKSSQAPKLLFHYYDKDFNNEADTPDNFQSRRPNTSFCFLDIRSPGLGDTAMYLCATSRTMWDLRIDRGGPGQFFGPGTRLTVL.

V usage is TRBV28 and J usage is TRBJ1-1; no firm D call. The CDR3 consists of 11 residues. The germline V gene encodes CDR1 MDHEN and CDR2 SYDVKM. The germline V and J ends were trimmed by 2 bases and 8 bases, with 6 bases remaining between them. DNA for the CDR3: TGTGCCAGCAGTTTACGCAGGGAAGCTTTCTTT. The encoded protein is CASSLRREAFF. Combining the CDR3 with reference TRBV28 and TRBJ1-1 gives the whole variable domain DVKVTQSSRYLVKRTGEKVFLECVQDMDHENMFWYRQDPGLGLRLIYFSYDVKMKEKGDIPEGYSVSREKKERFSLILESASTNQTSMYLCASSLRREAFFGQGTRLTVV.

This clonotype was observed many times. The CDR3, as DNA: TGTGCCAGCAGCCCACCAAGCCGGGACAGGGAGCCTGGCTACACCTTC. This sequence encodes CASSPPSRDREPGYTF. The chain employs TRBV11-2 and TRBJ1-2; 9 nucleotides agree with TRBD1. Germline V gene lookup returns CDR1 SGHAT and CDR2 FQNNGV. After removal of 5 bases from V and 7 bases from J, the junction contained 14 bases not matched to a gene. CDR3 length: 16 amino acids.

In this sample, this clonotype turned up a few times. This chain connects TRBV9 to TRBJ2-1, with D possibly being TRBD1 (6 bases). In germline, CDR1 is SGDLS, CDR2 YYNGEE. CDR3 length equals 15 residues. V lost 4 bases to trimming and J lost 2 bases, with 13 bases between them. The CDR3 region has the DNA TGTGCCAGCAGCCCCCGGCAGGGGACCTACAATGAGCAGTTCTTC. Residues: CASSPRQGTYNEQFF.

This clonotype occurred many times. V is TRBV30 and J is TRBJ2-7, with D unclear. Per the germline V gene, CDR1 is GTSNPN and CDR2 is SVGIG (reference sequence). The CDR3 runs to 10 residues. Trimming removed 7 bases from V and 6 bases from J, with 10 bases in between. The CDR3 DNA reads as TGTGCCTACCATCGTGGCGAGCAGTACTTC. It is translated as CAYHRGEQYF.

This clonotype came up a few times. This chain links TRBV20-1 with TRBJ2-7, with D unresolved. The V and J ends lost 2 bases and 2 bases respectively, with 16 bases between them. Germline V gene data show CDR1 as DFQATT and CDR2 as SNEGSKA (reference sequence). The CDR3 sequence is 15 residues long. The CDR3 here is CSARPRIVPAYEQYF. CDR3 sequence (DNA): TGCAGTGCTAGACCCCGAATCGTCCCAGCCTACGAGCAGTACTTC.

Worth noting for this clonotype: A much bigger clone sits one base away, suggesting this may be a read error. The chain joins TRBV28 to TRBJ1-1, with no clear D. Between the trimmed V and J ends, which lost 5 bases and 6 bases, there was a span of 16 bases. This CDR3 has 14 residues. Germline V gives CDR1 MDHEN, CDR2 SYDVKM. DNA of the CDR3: TGTGCCAGCAGTCCTCGCGACGGGGTACCTGAAGCTTTCTTT. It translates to CASSPRDGVPEAFF.

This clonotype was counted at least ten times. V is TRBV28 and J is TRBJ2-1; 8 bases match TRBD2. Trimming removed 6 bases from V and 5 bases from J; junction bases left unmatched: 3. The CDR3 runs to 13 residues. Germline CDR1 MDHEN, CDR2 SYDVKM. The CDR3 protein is CASSGRADNEQFF. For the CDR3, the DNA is TGTGCCAGCAGCGGGAGGGCCGACAATGAGCAGTTCTTC.

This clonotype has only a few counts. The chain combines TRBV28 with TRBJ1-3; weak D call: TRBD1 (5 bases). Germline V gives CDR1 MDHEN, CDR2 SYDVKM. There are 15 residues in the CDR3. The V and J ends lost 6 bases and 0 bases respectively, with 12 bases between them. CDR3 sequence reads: CASSSRARSGNTIYF. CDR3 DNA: TGTGCCAGCAGCTCCAGGGCTCGCTCTGGAAACACCATATATTTT.

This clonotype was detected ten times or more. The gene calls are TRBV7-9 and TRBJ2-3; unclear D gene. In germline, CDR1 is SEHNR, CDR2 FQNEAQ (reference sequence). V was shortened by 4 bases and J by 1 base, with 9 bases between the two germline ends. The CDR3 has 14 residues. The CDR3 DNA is TGTGCCAGCAGCTCCACAGACCGCACAGATACGCAGTATTTT. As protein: CASSSTDRTDTQYF.